The rows below give T cell receptor beta chains drawn from one sample of a study of shared T cell receptors in the human thymus. Clones were sequenced by immunoSEQ multiplex PCR, and TCRdb holds only the in-frame ones, with some missing. In the table there are about 380,000 clones, around 93% of which are singletons. The specimen sequenced was thymocytes. The receptors were gathered from a human donor. CDR3s include the opening cysteine and the closing phenylalanine or tryptophan. D genes are given only for firm matches. The size of a clone is reported for some rows only, either as once, few or many, or as a class for expanded clones.

cdr3_aa cdr3_nt v_call d_call clone_size j_call
CASSPLAGGTDTQYF TGTGCCAGCAGTCCCCTAGCGGGAGGAACAGATACGCAGTATTTT TRBV2 TRBD2 NA TRBJ2-3
CASSRDSRIPNTGELFF TGTGCCAGCAGCCGGGACTCTCGAATTCCGAACACCGGGGAGCTGTTTTTT TRBV14 NA NA TRBJ2-2
CSASTTDTQYF TGCAGTGCTAGTACCACAGATACGCAGTATTTT TRBV20-1 NA once TRBJ2-3
CASSSLPPGELFF TGTGCCAGCAGCTCCTTGCCCCCCGGGGAGCTGTTTTTT TRBV6-1 NA NA TRBJ2-2
CASSLVTGGNEQFF TGTGCCAGCAGCTTGGTAACAGGGGGCAATGAGCAGTTCTTC TRBV5-6 TRBD1 once TRBJ2-1
CASSFQFYAGTDSFDEQYF TGTGCCAGCAGTTTCCAATTCTACGCCGGGACAGATTCTTTTGACGAGCAGTACTTC TRBV28 TRBD1 NA TRBJ2-7
CASSLDPRVGAYEQYF TGTGCCAGCAGTCTGGACCCCAGGGTGGGGGCCTACGAGCAGTACTTC TRBV27 NA NA TRBJ2-7
CASSQDRGGSLAGGTGELFF TGCGCCAGCAGCCAAGATCGAGGCGGGAGTCTAGCGGGGGGCACCGGGGAGCTGTTTTTT TRBV4-3 TRBD2 NA TRBJ2-2
CASRPGQGAYEQYF TGTGCCAGCAGGCCCGGACAGGGGGCATACGAGCAGTACTTC TRBV6-5 TRBD1 NA TRBJ2-7
CASSPGSANTGELFF TGTGCCAGCAGCCCCGGGTCCGCGAACACCGGGGAGCTGTTTTTT TRBV28 NA NA TRBJ2-2
CASTPGPTLYQETQYF TGTGCCAGTACCCCCGGGCCTACCCTGTACCAAGAGACCCAGTACTTC TRBV19 NA NA TRBJ2-5
CASSQVRRREYPYEQYF TGTGCCAGCAGCCAAGTGCGACGGCGGGAGTACCCCTACGAGCAGTACTTC TRBV14 TRBD2 NA TRBJ2-7
CASSTGNNEQFF TGTGCCAGCAGTACCGGGAACAATGAGCAGTTCTTC TRBV27 NA NA TRBJ2-1
CASSHRGTESYEQYF TGTGCCAGCAGCCATAGGGGGACGGAGTCCTACGAGCAGTACTTC TRBV14 NA NA TRBJ2-7
CASSQSRGDRPYLGETQYF TGTGCCAGCAGCCAATCTCGAGGGGACAGGCCTTACCTAGGGGAGACCCAGTACTTC TRBV16 TRBD1 NA TRBJ2-5
CASSPGGEGLFF TGTGCCAGCAGCCCCGGGGGAGAAGGTCTGTTTTTT TRBV7-9 NA once TRBJ1-4
CASSPPSGSFGGQYF TGTGCCAGCAGCCCTCCTAGCGGGAGTTTTGGAGGGCAGTACTTC TRBV28 TRBD2 NA TRBJ2-7
CAWGTGNYGYTF TGTGCCTGGGGGACAGGGAACTATGGCTACACCTTC TRBV30 TRBD1 NA TRBJ1-2
CASSGFSGRAVGTDTQYF TGTGCCAGCAGCGGATTTAGCGGGAGGGCCGTCGGCACAGATACGCAGTATTTT TRBV9 TRBD2 NA TRBJ2-3
CATSSRGAGFSYNEQFF TGTGCCACCAGCTCCCGGGGGGCGGGCTTCTCCTACAATGAGCAGTTCTTC TRBV15 NA NA TRBJ2-1
CASSPKARGYEQYF TGTGCCAGCTCACCAAAAGCTCGTGGCTACGAGCAGTACTTC TRBV18 NA NA TRBJ2-7
CASSLSDQSYEQYF TGTGCCAGCAGCCTGTCGGATCAGTCCTACGAGCAGTACTTC TRBV27 NA NA TRBJ2-7
CTSSLSLEQYF TGCACCAGCAGCCTCTCCCTGGAGCAGTACTTC TRBV1 NA NA TRBJ2-7
CASSQGGAVGRETQYF TGTGCCAGCAGCCAAGGGGGAGCGGTGGGACGAGAGACCCAGTACTTC TRBV4-2 NA NA TRBJ2-5
CAWSQDRNYGYTF TGTGCCTGGAGTCAGGACAGGAACTATGGCTACACCTTC TRBV30 TRBD1 NA TRBJ1-2
CASTPVGPLPKNQPQHF TGTGCCAGCACCCCGGTAGGCCCCCTGCCAAAAAATCAGCCCCAGCATTTT TRBV28 NA NA TRBJ1-5
CATSISDAGPEFVQYF TGTGCCACCAGCATCTCCGACGCAGGCCCCGAGTTTGTGCAGTACTTC TRBV15 NA NA TRBJ2-7
CASSLALGVNQPQHF TGTGCCAGCAGCTTGGCCCTGGGGGTCAATCAGCCCCAGCATTTT TRBV5-6 NA NA TRBJ1-5
CASSRTGTLYEQYF TGCGCCAGCAGCCGGACAGGGACTCTCTACGAGCAGTACTTC TRBV10-2 TRBD1 NA TRBJ2-7
CASSQYPLAGMAKNIQYF TGCGCCAGCAGTCAGTATCCCCTTGCGGGAATGGCCAAAAACATTCAGTACTTC TRBV23-1 NA NA TRBJ2-4
CASSRDRFPNQPQHF TGTGCCAGTAGTAGGGACAGGTTCCCCAATCAGCCCCAGCATTTT TRBV19 TRBD1 NA TRBJ1-5
CASSYSRLAEETQYF TGTGCCAGCAGTTACTCGAGGCTAGCGGAAGAGACCCAGTACTTC TRBV6-6 TRBD2 NA TRBJ2-5
CASRRRGYGYTF TGTGCCAGCAGACGTCGGGGGTACGGCTACACCTTC TRBV7-3 NA NA TRBJ1-2
CASSCPGLEGNEQFF TGTGCCAGCAGCTGCCCGGGACTAGAGGGCAATGAGCAGTTCTTC TRBV25-1 TRBD2 NA TRBJ2-1
CASSYGQGRANTIYF TGTGCCAGCAGCTACGGACAGGGAAGAGCAAACACCATATATTTT TRBV7-2 TRBD1 once TRBJ1-3
CASSPPRQVNVGTEAFF TGTGCCAGCTCACCACCCAGACAGGTAAACGTGGGGACTGAAGCTTTCTTT TRBV18 NA NA TRBJ1-1
CASSFSGHNQPQHF TGTGCCAGCAGTTTCTCAGGGCACAATCAGCCCCAGCATTTT TRBV27 NA NA TRBJ1-5
CASTTIDRAPTDTQYF TGTGCCAGCACCACCATTGACAGGGCCCCCACAGATACGCAGTATTTT TRBV28 TRBD1 NA TRBJ2-3
CASSATGETGYTF TGCGCCAGCAGCGCCACAGGGGAAACTGGCTACACCTTC TRBV5-1 TRBD1 NA TRBJ1-2
CASRRTSGRSYEQYF TGTGCCAGCAGGAGGACTAGCGGGAGATCCTACGAGCAGTACTTC TRBV4-2 TRBD2 NA TRBJ2-7
CASSEDRLAGGPEFF TGTGCCAGCAGTGAAGATAGGCTAGCGGGAGGGCCGGAGTTCTTC TRBV6-1 TRBD2 NA TRBJ2-1
CASSGTPTYEQYF TGTGCCAGCAGTGGAACCCCGACCTACGAGCAGTACTTC TRBV9 NA NA TRBJ2-7
CAWSGSGTGGGYTF TGTGCCTGGAGTGGATCCGGGACAGGGGGTGGCTACACCTTC TRBV30 TRBD1 once TRBJ1-2
CASSQSNTGQGYNEQFF TGTGCCAGCAGCCAATCGAATACGGGACAGGGGTACAATGAGCAGTTCTTC TRBV4-2 TRBD1 NA TRBJ2-1
CASSQEPGQKTSTDTQYF TGCGCCAGCAGCCAAGAACCGGGACAGAAGACTAGCACAGATACGCAGTATTTT TRBV4-3 TRBD1 NA TRBJ2-3
CASSLKKETQYF TGTGCCAGCAGCTTGAAGAAAGAGACCCAGTACTTC TRBV13 NA NA TRBJ2-5
CAISESAGSNYGYTF TGTGCCATCAGTGAGTCGGCGGGGTCGAACTATGGCTACACCTTC TRBV10-3 NA NA TRBJ1-2
CASSFVLLYVGYTF TGTGCCAGCAGCTTCGTCCTACTCTATGTTGGCTACACCTTC TRBV5-5 NA NA TRBJ1-2
CASSYGEVSIQYF TGTGCCAGTAGTTACGGAGAAGTAAGCATTCAGTACTTC TRBV19 NA NA TRBJ2-4
CASSSGTSGSEATDTQYF TGTGCCAGCAGCTCAGGGACTAGCGGGAGTGAGGCCACAGATACGCAGTATTTT TRBV7-6 TRBD2 NA TRBJ2-3